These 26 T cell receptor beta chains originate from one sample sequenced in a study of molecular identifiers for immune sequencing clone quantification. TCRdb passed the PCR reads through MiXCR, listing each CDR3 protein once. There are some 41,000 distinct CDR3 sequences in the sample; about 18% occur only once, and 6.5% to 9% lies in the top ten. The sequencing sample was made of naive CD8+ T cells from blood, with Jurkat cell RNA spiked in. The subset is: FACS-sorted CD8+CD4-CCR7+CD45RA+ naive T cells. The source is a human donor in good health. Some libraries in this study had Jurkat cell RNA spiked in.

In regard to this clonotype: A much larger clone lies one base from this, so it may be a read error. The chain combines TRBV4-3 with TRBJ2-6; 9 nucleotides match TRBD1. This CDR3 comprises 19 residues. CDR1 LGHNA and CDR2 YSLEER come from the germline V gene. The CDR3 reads CASSSDPDRGVSGVNVLTF. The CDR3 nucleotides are TGCGCCAGCAGCAGTGACCCTGACAGGGGGGTCTCTGGGGTCAACGTCCTGACTTTC.

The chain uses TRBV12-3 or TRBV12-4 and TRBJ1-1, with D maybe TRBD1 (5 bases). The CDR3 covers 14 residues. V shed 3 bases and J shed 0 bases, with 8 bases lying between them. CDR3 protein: CASSFGGMNTEAFF. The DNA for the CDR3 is TGTGCCAGCAGTTTCGGGGGGATGAACACTGAAGCTTTCTTT.

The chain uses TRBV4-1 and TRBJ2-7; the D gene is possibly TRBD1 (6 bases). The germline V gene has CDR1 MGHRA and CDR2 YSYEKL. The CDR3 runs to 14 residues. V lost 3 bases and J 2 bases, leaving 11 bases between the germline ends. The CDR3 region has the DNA TGCGCCAGCAGCCAGGGGGCGGAGGCCTACGAGCAGTACTTC. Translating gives CASSQGAEAYEQYF.

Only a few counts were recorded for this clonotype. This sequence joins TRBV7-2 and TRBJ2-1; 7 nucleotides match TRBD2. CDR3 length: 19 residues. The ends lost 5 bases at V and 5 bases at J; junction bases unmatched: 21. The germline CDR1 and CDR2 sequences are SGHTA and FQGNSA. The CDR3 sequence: CASSPLSVSPGGVNNEQFF. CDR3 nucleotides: TGTGCCAGCAGCCCCTTATCCGTCTCTCCGGGGGGTGTAAACAATGAGCAGTTCTTC.

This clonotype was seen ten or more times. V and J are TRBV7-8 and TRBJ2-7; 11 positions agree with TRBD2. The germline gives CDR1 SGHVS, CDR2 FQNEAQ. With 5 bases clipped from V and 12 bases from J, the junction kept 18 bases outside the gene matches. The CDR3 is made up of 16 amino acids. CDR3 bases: TGTGCCAGCAGCCCAGAGATGGGACTAGCGGTCCCCGACGCGTACTTC. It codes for CASSPEMGLAVPDAYF.

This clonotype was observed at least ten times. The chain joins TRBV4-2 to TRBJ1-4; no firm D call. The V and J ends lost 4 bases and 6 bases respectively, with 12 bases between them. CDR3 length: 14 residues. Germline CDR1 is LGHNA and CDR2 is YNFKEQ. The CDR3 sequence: CASSLPQADEKLFF. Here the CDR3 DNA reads TGTGCCAGCAGCCTTCCCCAGGCGGATGAAAAACTGTTTTTT.

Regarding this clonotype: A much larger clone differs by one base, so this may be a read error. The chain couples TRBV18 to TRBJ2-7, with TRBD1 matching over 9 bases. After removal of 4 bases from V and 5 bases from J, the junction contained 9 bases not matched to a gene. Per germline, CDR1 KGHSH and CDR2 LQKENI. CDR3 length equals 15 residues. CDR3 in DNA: TGTGCCAGCTCACGGGACAGGGACTCGTACGACGAGCAGTACTTC. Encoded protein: CASSRDRDSYDEQYF.

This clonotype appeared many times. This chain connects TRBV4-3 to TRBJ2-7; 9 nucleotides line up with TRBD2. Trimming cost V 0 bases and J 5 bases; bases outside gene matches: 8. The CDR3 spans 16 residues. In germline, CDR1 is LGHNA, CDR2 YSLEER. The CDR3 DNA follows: TGCGCCAGCAGCCAAGATATGGCGGGAGGGCCAGACGAGCAGTACTTC. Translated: CASSQDMAGGPDEQYF.

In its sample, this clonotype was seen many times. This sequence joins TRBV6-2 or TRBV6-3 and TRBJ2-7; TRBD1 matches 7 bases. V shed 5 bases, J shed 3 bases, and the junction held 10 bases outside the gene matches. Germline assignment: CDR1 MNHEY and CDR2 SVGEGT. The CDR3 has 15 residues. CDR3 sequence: CASSLLPGQLYEQYF. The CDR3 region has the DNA TGTGCCAGCAGTCTACTCCCGGGACAGCTCTACGAGCAGTACTTC.

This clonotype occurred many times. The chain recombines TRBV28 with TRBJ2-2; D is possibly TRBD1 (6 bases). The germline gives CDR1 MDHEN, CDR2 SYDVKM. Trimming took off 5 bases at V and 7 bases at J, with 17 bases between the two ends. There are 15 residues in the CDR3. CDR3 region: CASSVIQGNGGELFF. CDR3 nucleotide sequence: TGTGCCAGCAGTGTAATACAGGGTAATGGCGGGGAGCTGTTTTTT.

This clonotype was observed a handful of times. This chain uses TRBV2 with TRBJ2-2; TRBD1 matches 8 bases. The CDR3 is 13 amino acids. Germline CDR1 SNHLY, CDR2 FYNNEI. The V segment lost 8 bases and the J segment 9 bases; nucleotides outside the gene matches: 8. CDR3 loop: CASQDREMWELFF. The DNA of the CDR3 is TGTGCCAGCCAGGACAGGGAGATGTGGGAGCTGTTTTTT.

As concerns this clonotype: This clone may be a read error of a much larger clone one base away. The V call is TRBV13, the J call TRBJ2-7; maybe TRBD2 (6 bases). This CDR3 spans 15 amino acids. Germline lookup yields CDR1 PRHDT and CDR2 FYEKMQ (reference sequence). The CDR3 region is CASSLSGTDSYGQYF. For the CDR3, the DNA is TGTGCCAGCAGCTTATCCGGGACTGACTCCTACGGGCAGTACTTC.

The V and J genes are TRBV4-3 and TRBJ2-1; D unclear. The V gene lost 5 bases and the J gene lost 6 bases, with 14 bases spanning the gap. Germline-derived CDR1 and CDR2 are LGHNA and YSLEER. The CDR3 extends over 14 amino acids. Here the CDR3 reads CASSAGVVGNEQFF. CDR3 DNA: TGCGCCAGCAGCGCTGGGGTTGTGGGCAATGAGCAGTTCTTC.

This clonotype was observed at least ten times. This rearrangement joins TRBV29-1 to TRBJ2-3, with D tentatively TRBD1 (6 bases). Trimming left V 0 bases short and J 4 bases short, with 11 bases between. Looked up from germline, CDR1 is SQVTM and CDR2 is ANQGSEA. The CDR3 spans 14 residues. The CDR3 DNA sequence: TGCAGCGTTGAAGATGCCAGGGGACCAGATACGCAGTATTTT. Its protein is CSVEDARGPDTQYF.

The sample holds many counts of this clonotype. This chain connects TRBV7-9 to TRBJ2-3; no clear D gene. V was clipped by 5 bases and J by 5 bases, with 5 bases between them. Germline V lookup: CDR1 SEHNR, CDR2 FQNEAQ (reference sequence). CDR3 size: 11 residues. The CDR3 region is CASSVEDTQYF. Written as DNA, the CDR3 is TGTGCCAGCAGCGTCGAAGATACGCAGTATTTT.

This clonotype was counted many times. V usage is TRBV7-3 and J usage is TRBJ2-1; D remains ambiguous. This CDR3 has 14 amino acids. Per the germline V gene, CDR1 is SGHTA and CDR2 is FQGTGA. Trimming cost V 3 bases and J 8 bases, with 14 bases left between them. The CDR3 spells CASSLGLDPDEQFF. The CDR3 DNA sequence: TGTGCCAGCAGCTTGGGCTTGGACCCGGATGAGCAGTTCTTC.

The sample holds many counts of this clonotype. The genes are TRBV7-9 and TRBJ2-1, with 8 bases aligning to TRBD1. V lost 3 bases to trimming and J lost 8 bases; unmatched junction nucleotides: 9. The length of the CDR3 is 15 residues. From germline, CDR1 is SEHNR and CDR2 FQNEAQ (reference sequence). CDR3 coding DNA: TGTGCCAGCAGCTTCCTGCAGGGGGCGCTTGATGAGCAGTTCTTC. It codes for CASSFLQGALDEQFF.

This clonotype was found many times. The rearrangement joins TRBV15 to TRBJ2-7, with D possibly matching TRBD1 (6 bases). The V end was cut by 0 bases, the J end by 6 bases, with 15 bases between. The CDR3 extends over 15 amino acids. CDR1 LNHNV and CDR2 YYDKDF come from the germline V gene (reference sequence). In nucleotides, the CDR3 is TGTGCCACCAGCAGAGATCGGGCACCAGGGGTCGAGCAGTACTTC. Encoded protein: CATSRDRAPGVEQYF. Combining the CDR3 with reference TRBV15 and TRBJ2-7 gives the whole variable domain DAMVIQNPRYQVTQFGKPVTLSCSQTLNHNVMYWYQQKSSQAPKLLFHYYDKDFNNEADTPDNFQSRRPNTSFCFLDIRSPGLGDTAMYLCATSRDRAPGVEQYFGPGTRLTVT.

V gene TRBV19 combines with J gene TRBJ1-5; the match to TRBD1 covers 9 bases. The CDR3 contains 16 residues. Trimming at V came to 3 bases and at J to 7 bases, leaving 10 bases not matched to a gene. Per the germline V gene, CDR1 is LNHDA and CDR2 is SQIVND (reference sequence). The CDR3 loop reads CASSILTGGAEQPQHF. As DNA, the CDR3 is TGTGCCAGTAGTATCCTCACAGGGGGCGCGGAGCAGCCCCAGCATTTT.

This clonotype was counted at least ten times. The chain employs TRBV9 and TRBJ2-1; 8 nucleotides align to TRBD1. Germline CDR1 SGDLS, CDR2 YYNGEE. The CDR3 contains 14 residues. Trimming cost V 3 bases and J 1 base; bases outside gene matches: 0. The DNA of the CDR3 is TGTGCCAGCAGCGGGACAGGGTCCTACAATGAGCAGTTCTTC. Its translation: CASSGTGSYNEQFF.

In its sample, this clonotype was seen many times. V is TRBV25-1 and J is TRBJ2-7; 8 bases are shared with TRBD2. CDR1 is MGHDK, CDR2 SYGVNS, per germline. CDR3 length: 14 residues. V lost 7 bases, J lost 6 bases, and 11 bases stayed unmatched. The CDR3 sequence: CASTPSGRALEQYF. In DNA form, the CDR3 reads TGTGCCAGCACCCCATCCGGGAGGGCCCTCGAGCAGTACTTC.

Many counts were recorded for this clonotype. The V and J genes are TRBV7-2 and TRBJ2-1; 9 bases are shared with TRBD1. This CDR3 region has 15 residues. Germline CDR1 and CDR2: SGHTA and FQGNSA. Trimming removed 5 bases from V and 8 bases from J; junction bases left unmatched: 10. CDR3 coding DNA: TGTGCCAGCAGCCGGGACAGGGATTACAATGATGAGCAGTTCTTC. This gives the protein CASSRDRDYNDEQFF.

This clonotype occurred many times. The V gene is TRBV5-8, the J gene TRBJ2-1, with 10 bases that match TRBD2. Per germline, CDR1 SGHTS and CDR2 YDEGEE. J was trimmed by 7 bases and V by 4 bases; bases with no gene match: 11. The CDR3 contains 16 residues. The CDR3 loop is CASSQPEREGLNEQFF. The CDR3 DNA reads TGTGCCAGCAGCCAACCAGAGCGGGAGGGATTAAATGAGCAGTTCTTC.

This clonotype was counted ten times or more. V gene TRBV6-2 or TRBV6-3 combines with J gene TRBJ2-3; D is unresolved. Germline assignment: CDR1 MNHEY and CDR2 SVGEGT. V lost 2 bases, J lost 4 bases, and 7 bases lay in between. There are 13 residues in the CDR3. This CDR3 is CASSYLGSDTQYF. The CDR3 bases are TGTGCCAGCAGTTACCTGGGGTCAGATACGCAGTATTTT.

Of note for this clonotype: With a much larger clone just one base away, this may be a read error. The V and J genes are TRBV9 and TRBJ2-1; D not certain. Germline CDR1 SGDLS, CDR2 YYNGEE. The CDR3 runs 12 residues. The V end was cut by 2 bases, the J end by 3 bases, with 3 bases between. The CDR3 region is CASSVVYNEQFF. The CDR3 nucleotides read TGTGCCAGCAGCGTCGTCTACAATGAGCAGTTCTTC.

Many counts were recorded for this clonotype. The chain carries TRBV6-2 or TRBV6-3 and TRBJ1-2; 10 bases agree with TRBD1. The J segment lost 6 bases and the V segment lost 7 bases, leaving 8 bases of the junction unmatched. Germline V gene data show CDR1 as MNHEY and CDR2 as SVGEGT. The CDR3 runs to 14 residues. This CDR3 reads CASTDLGTGDGYTF. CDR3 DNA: TGTGCCAGCACTGATCTCGGGACAGGGGATGGCTACACCTTC.